This TCR beta chain was identified during a study of blood T cell repertoires in COVID-19 (dated by TCRdb to about 2020). At the level of the whole study: Samples covering the acute and convalescent phases of COVID-19 were provided by collaborators in the United States, Italy and Spain. The material from the prospective study consisted of cDNA or gDNA derived from T cells, B-cell-depleted T cells, or PBMCs. Where HLA class I and class II types were available, the types were taken from metadata supplied by the sample provider, not from assay-based typing. Sample metadata almost always included a de-identified subject ID, COVID-19 status, age in years and sex. Samples came from the ongoing ImmuneRACE study (first 160 participants) plus 1,254 subjects from 6 global collaborators. The repertoires were made available in a free public database intended to serve as a resource for research on the immune response to SARS-CoV-2. Subjects who had been exposed to COVID-19, were actively infected with it, or had recovered from it provided the deeply sampled blood TCRbeta repertoires that made up the dataset. Points the paper makes about the study in general: The quantity of clinical and demographic metadata differed by source and by participant and was supplied without curation.

Each collaborating institution followed its own protocols to collect whole blood in K2EDTA tubes. For TCRbeta analysis, collaborator samples were shipped as frozen whole blood, as isolated PBMCs, or as DNA extracted from either sample type. TCRbeta CDR3 regions were amplified from genomic DNA by means of the immunoSEQ Assay, a bias-controlled multiplex PCR. The source study handled its data this way. The number of nucleated cells in each sample was estimated from the amplification of reference gene primers within the assay. Sequence reads were collapsed and filtered to measure the absolute abundance of every unique TCRbeta CDR3 rearrangement. For each sample, productive Simpson clonality was calculated as the square root of Simpson's diversity index over productive rearrangements. The table comes from immuneACCESS by way of TCRdb, which keeps in-frame sequences with V and J called. Part of the clones is missing from these tables; in studies checked, under half for an unresolved V gene and the rest for unknown reasons. The V and J calls and clone size are taken from that table; D and trimming were inferred from the DNA. Within this sample are about 120,000 clones, with around 88% of them counted one time only. The top ten hold 0.88% of the sample.

With respect to this clone: This receptor's antigen is unknown. Per-nucleotide qualities are absent, and no much larger clonotype sits a single base away.

The receptor comes from a woman aged 50 to 60 with active or convalescent COVID-19. The sample consisted of peripheral blood.

The DNA is TGTGCCAGCAGCGTAGGACTAGCGGGCTACAATGAGCAGTTCTTC. Translated, it reads CASSVGLAGYNEQFF. Rearrangement joined TRBV9 to TRBJ2-1; 10 of the junction bases match TRBD2. Including the terminal cysteine and phenylalanine, the CDR3 comprises 15 residues. Just CDR3 DNA is preserved here, 45 bases in frame from base 1. CDR1 and CDR2 were assigned from the germline V gene as SGDLS and YYNGEE. The V end gives up 0 bases and the J end 3 bases, leaving 0 bases in the junction not matched to a gene. Reference TRBV9 and TRBJ2-1 proteins supply the regions before and after the CDR3; the full variable domain is: DSGVTQTPKHLITATGQRVTLRCSPRSGDLSVYWYQQSLDQGLQFLIQYYNGEERAKGNILERFSAQQFPDLHSELNLSSLELGDSALYFCASSVGLAGYNEQFFGPGTRLTVL.